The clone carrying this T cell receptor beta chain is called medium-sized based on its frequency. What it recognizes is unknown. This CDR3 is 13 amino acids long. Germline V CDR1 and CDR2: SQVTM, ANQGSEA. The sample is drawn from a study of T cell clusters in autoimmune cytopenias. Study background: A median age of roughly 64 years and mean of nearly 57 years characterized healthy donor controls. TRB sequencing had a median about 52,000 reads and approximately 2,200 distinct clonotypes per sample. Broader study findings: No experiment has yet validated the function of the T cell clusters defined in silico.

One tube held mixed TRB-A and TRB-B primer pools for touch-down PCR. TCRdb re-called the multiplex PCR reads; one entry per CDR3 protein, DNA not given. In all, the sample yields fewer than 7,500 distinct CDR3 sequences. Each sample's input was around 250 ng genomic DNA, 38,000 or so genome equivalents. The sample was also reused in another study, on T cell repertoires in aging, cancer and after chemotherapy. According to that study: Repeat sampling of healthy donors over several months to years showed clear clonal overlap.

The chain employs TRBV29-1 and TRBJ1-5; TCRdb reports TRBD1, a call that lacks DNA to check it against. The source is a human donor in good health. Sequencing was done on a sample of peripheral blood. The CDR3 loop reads CSVRGTGGQPQHF. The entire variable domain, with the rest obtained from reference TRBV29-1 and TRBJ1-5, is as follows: SAVISQKPSRDICQRGTSLTIQCQVDSQVTMMFWYRQQPGQSLTLIATANQGSEATYESGFVIDKFPISRPNLTFSTLTVSNMSPEDSSIYLCSVRGTGGQPQHFGDGTRLSIL.